One sample yielded the 31 T cell receptor beta chains listed below, sequenced in a study of T cells after yellow fever vaccination. TCRdb re-analysed the 5' RACE reads in MiXCR, keeping a single row per CDR3 protein. Here the sample spans some 320,000 distinct CDR3 sequences, 7.5% to 9% being singletons. Sequenced material: CD4+ T cells sorted from PBMCs, taken 5 days after the yellow fever booster vaccination. Receptor source: a man younger than 35 who received the YFV17D yellow fever vaccine.

This clonotype was seen many times. The chain combines TRBV28 with TRBJ2-1; a weak D match, TRBD2 (5 bases). Trimming stripped 4 bases from V and 6 bases from J, with 13 bases between. This CDR3 has 14 amino acids. CDR1 and CDR2 (germline): MDHEN, SYDVKM. The CDR3 region has the DNA TGTGCCAGCAGTTCCCGGGCCGGAGGCAATGAGCAGTTCTTC. Its protein is CASSSRAGGNEQFF.

The chain carries TRBV5-1 and TRBJ2-5, with D possibly being TRBD2 (5 bases). Germline values: CDR1 SGHRS, CDR2 YFSETQ. Deletions cut 4 bases from V and 5 bases from J, with 12 bases between. CDR3 size: 13 residues. CDR3 loop: CASSLGVGETQYF. CDR3 coding DNA: TGCGCCAGCAGCCTCGGGGTTGGGGAGACCCAGTACTTC. Full variable domain (missing parts from reference TRBV5-1 and TRBJ2-5): KAGVTQTPRYLIKTRGQQVTLSCSPISGHRSVSWYQQTPGQGLQFLFEYFSETQRNKGNFPGRFSGRQFSNSRSEMNVSTLELGDSALYLCASSLGVGETQYFGPGTRLLVL.

The chain couples TRBV20-1 to TRBJ1-2; TRBD1 is a possible D gene (6 bases). CDR1 is DFQATT and CDR2 is SNEGSKA in the germline V gene (reference sequence). Trimming pared 3 bases from V and 8 bases from J, leaving 16 bases between. The CDR3 totals 13 residues. The CDR3: CSARVPGAGGYTF. In DNA, the CDR3 is TGCAGTGCTAGGGTCCCAGGGGCGGGCGGCTACACCTTC.

This clonotype has a handful of counts. The genes are TRBV19 and TRBJ2-2; D is undetermined. CDR1 and CDR2 from the germline V gene are LNHDA and SQIVND (reference sequence). The ends were cut back, 4 bases at V and 7 bases at J, with 13 bases in the middle. The CDR3 extends over 14 amino acids. CDR3 nucleotides: TGTGCCAGTAGTAAGGACGCCACGGACGGGGAGCTGTTTTTT. Translating gives CASSKDATDGELFF. The variable domain in full, with the rest retrieved from reference TRBV19 and TRBJ2-2, is DGGITQSPKYLFRKEGQNVTLSCEQNLNHDAMYWYRQDPGQGLRLIYYSQIVNDFQKGDIAEGYSVSREKKESFPLTVTSAQKNPTAFYLCASSKDATDGELFFGEGSRLTVL.

Ten or more counts support this clonotype. The V and J genes are TRBV2 and TRBJ2-7, with D perhaps given as TRBD1 or TRBD2 (6 bases each). The CDR3 has 12 residues. Trimming took 3 bases from V and 10 from J, leaving 13 bases between them. Germline V gene data show CDR1 as SNHLY and CDR2 as FYNNEI. The CDR3, as DNA: TGTGCCAGCAGTGACCACAGGGAGGTCCAGTACTTC. Amino acid sequence: CASSDHREVQYF.

The chain is built from TRBV5-1 and TRBJ2-7; TRBD1 matches at 8 bases. Germline CDR1 and CDR2: SGHRS and YFSETQ. With 4 bases clipped from V and 5 bases from J, the junction kept 11 bases outside the gene matches. This CDR3 spans 15 amino acids. CDR3 nucleotides: TGCGCCAGCAGCAACCAACAGGGGGTTCTGGACGAGCAGTACTTC. It translates to CASSNQQGVLDEQYF.

This clonotype was picked up a small number of times. The genes are TRBV4-1 and TRBJ2-3; D call uncertain. CDR1 and CDR2 (germline): MGHRA, YSYEKL. Deletions cut 0 bases from V and 4 bases from J, with 11 bases between. This CDR3 comprises 15 residues. This CDR3 is CASSQDYLEADTQYF. CDR3 DNA: TGCGCCAGCAGCCAAGATTACTTAGAGGCAGATACGCAGTATTTT.

This clonotype was counted only a few times. V and J are TRBV29-1 and TRBJ2-1; D ambiguous. In germline, CDR1 is SQVTM, CDR2 ANQGSEA. Trimming cost V 5 bases and J 0 bases, with 8 bases left between them. The CDR3 totals 13 residues. CDR3: CSVRSNSYNEQFF. CDR3 in DNA: TGCAGCGTTCGCAGTAACTCCTACAATGAGCAGTTCTTC.

In this sample, this clonotype turned up a few times. The J gene is TRBJ1-2, the V gene TRBV6-6; 9 nucleotides align to TRBD1. The CDR3 loop spans 15 amino acids. Looked up from germline, CDR1 is MNHNY and CDR2 is SVGAGI (reference sequence). The trim removed 4 bases at V and 1 base at J, leaving 4 bases unmatched. This chain's CDR3 is CASSSGQGDNYGYTF. The CDR3 DNA reads as TGTGCCAGCAGTTCGGGACAGGGAGATAACTATGGCTACACCTTC.

This clonotype was detected a few times. This sequence joins TRBV12-3 or TRBV12-4 and TRBJ2-7, with 8 bases identical to TRBD1. J lost 12 bases, V lost 8 bases, and 12 bases had no gene match. The CDR3 spans 12 residues. The CDR3 is CASDAGGNVPYF. CDR3 in DNA: TGTGCCAGCGACGCAGGGGGCAACGTACCGTACTTC.

This clonotype was picked up a small number of times. The chain employs TRBV4-3 and TRBJ1-2, with 7 bases fitting TRBD1. In germline, CDR1 is LGHNA, CDR2 YSLEER. The CDR3 loop spans 14 amino acids. With V trimmed by 1 base and J by 6 bases, 5 bases remained unmatched. The CDR3 reads CASSQGWDSHGYTF. The CDR3 DNA follows: TGCGCCAGCAGCCAAGGATGGGACAGTCATGGCTACACCTTC.

This clonotype was detected only a few times. This sequence joins TRBV4-2 and TRBJ2-7; D might be TRBD2 (5 bases). Germline loops: CDR1 LGHNA, CDR2 YNFKEQ. CDR3 length: 15 residues. Trimming shortened V by 5 bases and J by 5 bases, and 19 bases separated the two germline ends. This CDR3 is CASSKEPRGGDEQYF. The CDR3 DNA sequence: TGTGCCAGCAGCAAGGAGCCTAGAGGAGGCGACGAGCAGTACTTC.

This clonotype came up a few times. The chain links TRBV10-3 to TRBJ2-3; 10 bases fit TRBD2. This CDR3 contains 16 residues. After removal of 0 bases from V and 6 bases from J, the junction contained 6 bases not matched to a gene. The germline V gene encodes CDR1 ENHRY and CDR2 SYGVKD. The CDR3 region has the DNA TGTGCCATCAGTGAGTCGAAGCGGGGGGGCCTTGATACGCAGTATTTT. Amino acid sequence: CAISESKRGGLDTQYF.

The rearrangement uses TRBV20-1 and TRBJ1-1; D is perhaps TRBD1 (6 bases). Trimming shortened V by 7 bases and J by 7 bases, and 22 bases separated the two germline ends. The V gene's germline CDR1 is DFQATT and CDR2 SNEGSKA (reference sequence). The CDR3 extends over 14 amino acids. The CDR3 bases are TGCAGTGTGAAGGCCGGGACAACGAGCCTTGAAGCTTTCTTT. Translated: CSVKAGTTSLEAFF.

The V gene is TRBV7-2, the J gene TRBJ2-2; D unresolved. The CDR3 length is 13 residues. CDR1 and CDR2 (germline): SGHTA, FQGNSA. Between the trimmed V and J ends, which lost 0 bases and 8 bases, there was a span of 7 bases. CDR3 in DNA: TGTGCCAGCAGCTTAGCCCGTCAGGGGGAGCTGTTTTTT. Its translation is CASSLARQGELFF. Combining the CDR3 with reference TRBV7-2 and TRBJ2-2 gives the whole variable domain GAGVSQSPSNKVTEKGKDVELRCDPISGHTALYWYRQSLGQGLEFLIYFQGNSAPDKSGLPSDRFSAERTGGSVSTLTIQRTQQEDSAVYLCASSLARQGELFFGEGSRLTVL.

This chain uses TRBV5-1 with TRBJ2-3; D uncertain. This CDR3 contains 13 residues. V lost 3 bases and J 6 bases, leaving 11 bases between the germline ends. The germline gives CDR1 SGHRS, CDR2 YFSETQ. This CDR3 is CASSSEAVDTQYF. CDR3 nucleotides: TGCGCCAGCAGCTCCGAAGCCGTGGATACGCAGTATTTT.

This clonotype was seen many times. J is TRBJ2-3 and V is TRBV11-2, with unresolved D. The CDR3 has 13 amino acids. CDR1 SGHAT and CDR2 FQNNGV come from the germline V gene. V dropped 1 base and J dropped 5 bases, with 7 bases sitting between them. The CDR3 region is CASSLGMEDTQYF. The CDR3 nucleotides read TGTGCCAGCAGCTTAGGAATGGAAGATACGCAGTATTTT.

This clonotype turned up a few times. The rearrangement links TRBV18 to TRBJ2-3, with D possibly TRBD2 on 6 matching bases. CDR3 length: 15 amino acids. Germline CDR1 KGHSH, CDR2 LQKENI. The V and J ends lost 6 bases and 3 bases respectively, with 16 bases between them. CDR3 sequence (DNA): TGTGCCAGCTCCCCCGCTAGCGTCCAGACAGATACGCAGTATTTT. Translating it yields CASSPASVQTDTQYF.

This clonotype was seen repeatedly, ten times or more. The rearrangement links TRBV5-1 to TRBJ2-5; 7 positions agree with TRBD2. The CDR3 has 15 amino acids. Germline V gene lookup returns CDR1 SGHRS and CDR2 YFSETQ. J was trimmed by 3 bases and V by 4 bases; bases with no gene match: 9. CDR3 sequence: CASSRGTTGEETQYF. DNA for the CDR3: TGCGCCAGCAGCAGAGGGACTACGGGGGAAGAGACCCAGTACTTC.

This clonotype was detected a few times. The rearrangement uses TRBV7-9 and TRBJ2-2; 7 positions match TRBD1. The CDR3 is 13 amino acids. J gave up 7 bases and V 5 bases, and 4 bases lay outside the gene matches. Germline values: CDR1 SEHNR, CDR2 FQNEAQ (reference sequence). Here the CDR3 reads CASSTTGHGELFF. The CDR3 DNA follows: TGTGCCAGCAGCACGACAGGGCACGGGGAGCTGTTTTTT.

This clonotype was counted ten times or more. J is TRBJ2-1 and V is TRBV7-9; 9 positions match TRBD1. The CDR3 has 17 amino acids. The V and J ends lost 5 bases and 3 bases, in that order; junction bases with no gene match: 11. CDR1 is SEHNR and CDR2 is FQNEAQ in the germline V gene (reference sequence). The CDR3 region has the DNA TGTGCCAGCAGCCCATCTATAACAGGGGGCGTCTACAATGAGCAGTTCTTC. Its translation is CASSPSITGGVYNEQFF.

The gene calls are TRBV9 and TRBJ1-4; no definite D call. The germline CDR1 and CDR2 sequences are SGDLS and YYNGEE. This CDR3 has 14 amino acids. Trimming removed 0 bases at V and 13 bases at J, with 16 bases between. The DNA of the CDR3 is TGTGCCAGCAGCGTAGGAGGTGAGACGGACCTACTGTTTTTT. Protein: CASSVGGETDLLFF. The full variable domain, with the rest looked up from reference TRBV9 and TRBJ1-4, is DSGVTQTPKHLITATGQRVTLRCSPRSGDLSVYWYQQSLDQGLQFLIQYYNGEERAKGNILERFSAQQFPDLHSELNLSSLELGDSALYFCASSVGGETDLLFFGSGTQLSVL.

This clonotype appeared a few times. The V and J genes are TRBV9 and TRBJ2-1; D is undetermined. The CDR3 has 14 amino acids. The V gene lost 4 bases and the J gene lost 4 bases, with 12 bases spanning the gap. CDR1 and CDR2 (germline): SGDLS, YYNGEE. DNA of the CDR3: TGTGCCAGCAGCCCAGCCCCAGAATACAATGAGCAGTTCTTC. Translating gives CASSPAPEYNEQFF. Drawing the rest from reference TRBV9 and TRBJ2-1, the complete variable domain is DSGVTQTPKHLITATGQRVTLRCSPRSGDLSVYWYQQSLDQGLQFLIQYYNGEERAKGNILERFSAQQFPDLHSELNLSSLELGDSALYFCASSPAPEYNEQFFGPGTRLTVL.

The chain combines TRBV9 with TRBJ1-4, with a tentative D call TRBD1 (6 bases). V gave up 4 bases and J gave up 8 bases, with 15 bases separating them. The CDR3 consists of 14 residues. Germline CDR1 reads SGDLS; CDR2 reads YYNGEE. DNA for the CDR3: TGTGCCAGCAGCCGGATAGCAGGGGCGGAAAAACTGTTTTTT. Amino acid sequence: CASSRIAGAEKLFF.

This clonotype was recorded a few times. The gene calls are TRBV11-2 and TRBJ2-1; 11 positions agree with TRBD1. The germline V gene encodes CDR1 SGHAT and CDR2 FQNNGV. V trimming: 6 bases; J trimming: 7 bases; junction bases outside the gene matches: 11. There are 16 residues in the CDR3. The CDR3 loop reads CASRPGPGQGGNEQFF. The CDR3 nucleotides read TGTGCCAGCAGGCCGGGTCCGGGACAGGGGGGAAATGAGCAGTTCTTC.

The chain carries TRBV12-3 or TRBV12-4 and TRBJ2-1; weak D call: TRBD1 (5 bases). The V end was cut by 3 bases, the J end by 8 bases, with 11 bases between. This CDR3 is built from 13 residues. CDR3 sequence reads: CASSFSHRHEQFF. CDR3 DNA: TGTGCCAGCAGTTTCTCCCACAGGCATGAGCAGTTCTTC.

The chain links TRBV28 to TRBJ2-7, with 9 bases that match TRBD1. Looked up from germline, CDR1 is MDHEN and CDR2 is SYDVKM. The CDR3 sequence is 14 residues long. The V gene end was trimmed by 2 bases and the J gene end by 3 bases; junction bases not matched to a gene: 2. The CDR3 protein is CASSLGTGLYEQYV. For the CDR3, the DNA is TGTGCCAGCAGTTTAGGGACAGGGCTCTACGAGCAGTACGTC.

This clonotype came up a few times. This chain connects TRBV7-3 to TRBJ2-1; D ambiguous. The CDR3 consists of 15 residues. Germline CDR1 SGHTA, CDR2 FQGTGA. Trimming shortened V by 5 bases and J by 2 bases, and 13 bases separated the two germline ends. The CDR3 nucleotides are TGTGCCAGCAGCCCCCGAAGGGTACCCTACAATGAGCAGTTCTTC. Translating gives CASSPRRVPYNEQFF.

This clonotype was detected a few times. This sequence joins TRBV7-2 and TRBJ2-7; a weak D match, TRBD2 (7 bases). The germline CDR1 and CDR2 sequences are SGHTA and FQGNSA. The CDR3 length is 15 residues. V gave up 2 bases and J gave up 0 bases, with 11 bases separating them. CDR3 region: CASSLRGGLSYEQYV. As DNA, the CDR3 is TGTGCCAGCAGCTTAAGGGGGGGACTCTCCTACGAGCAGTACGTC.

This rearrangement joins TRBV5-1 to TRBJ2-1; D possibly corresponds to TRBD2 (6 bases). Trimming removed 4 bases at V and 1 base at J, with 9 bases between. The CDR3 has 14 residues. Looked up from germline, CDR1 is SGHRS and CDR2 is YFSETQ. The CDR3: CASSPAGSYNEQFF. As DNA, the CDR3 is TGCGCCAGCAGCCCGGCGGGGTCCTACAATGAGCAGTTCTTC.

The rearrangement uses TRBV12-3 or TRBV12-4 and TRBJ2-3; maybe TRBD1 (6 bases). This CDR3 contains 13 residues. Trimming left V 6 bases short and J 5 bases short, with 12 bases between. The CDR3 here is CASRGAGIDTQYF. For the CDR3, the DNA is TGTGCCAGCAGGGGGGCAGGGATAGATACGCAGTATTTT.